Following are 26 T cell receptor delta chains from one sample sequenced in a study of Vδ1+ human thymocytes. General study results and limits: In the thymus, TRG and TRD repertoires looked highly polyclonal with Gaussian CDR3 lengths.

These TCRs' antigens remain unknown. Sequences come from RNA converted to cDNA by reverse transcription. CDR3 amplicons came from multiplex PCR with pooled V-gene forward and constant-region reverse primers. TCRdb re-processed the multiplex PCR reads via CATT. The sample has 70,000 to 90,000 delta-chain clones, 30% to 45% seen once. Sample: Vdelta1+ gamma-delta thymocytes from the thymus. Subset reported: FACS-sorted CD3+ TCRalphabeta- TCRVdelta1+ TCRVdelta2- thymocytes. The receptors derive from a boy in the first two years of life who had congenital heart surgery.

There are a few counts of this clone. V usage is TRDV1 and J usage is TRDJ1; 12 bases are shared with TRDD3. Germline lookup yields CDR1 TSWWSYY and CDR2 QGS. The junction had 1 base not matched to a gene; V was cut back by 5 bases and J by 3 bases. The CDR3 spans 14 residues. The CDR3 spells CALGYWGIPDKLIF. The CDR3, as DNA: TGTGCTCTTGGGTACTGGGGGATACCCGATAAACTCATCTTT.

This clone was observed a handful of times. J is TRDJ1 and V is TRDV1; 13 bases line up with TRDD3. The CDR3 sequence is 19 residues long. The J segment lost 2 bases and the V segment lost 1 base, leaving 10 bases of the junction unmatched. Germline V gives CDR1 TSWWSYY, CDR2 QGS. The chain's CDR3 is CALGEPKVLGDTKTDKLIF. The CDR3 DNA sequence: TGTGCTCTTGGGGAACCTAAAGTACTGGGGGATACGAAAACCGATAAACTCATCTTT.

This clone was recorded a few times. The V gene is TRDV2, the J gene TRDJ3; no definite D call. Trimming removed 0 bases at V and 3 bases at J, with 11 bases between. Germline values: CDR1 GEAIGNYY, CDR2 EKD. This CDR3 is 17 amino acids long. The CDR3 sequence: CACDTGTLCWDTRQMFF. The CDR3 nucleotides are TGTGCCTGTGACACCGGGACCTTGTGCTGGGACACCCGACAGATGTTTTTC.

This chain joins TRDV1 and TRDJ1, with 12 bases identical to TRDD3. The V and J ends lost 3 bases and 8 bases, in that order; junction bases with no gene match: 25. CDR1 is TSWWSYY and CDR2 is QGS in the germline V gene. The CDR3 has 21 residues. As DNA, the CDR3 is TGTGCTCTTGGGGATCCACGTCCGGGCACTCTTACTGGGGGATACAGATCAAAACTCATCTTT. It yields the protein CALGDPRPGTLTGGYRSKLIF.

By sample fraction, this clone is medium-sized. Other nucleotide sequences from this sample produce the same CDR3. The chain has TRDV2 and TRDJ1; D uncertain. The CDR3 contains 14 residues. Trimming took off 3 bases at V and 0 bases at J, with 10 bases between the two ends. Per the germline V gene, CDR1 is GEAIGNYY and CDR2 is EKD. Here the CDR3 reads CACDYRRYTDKLIF. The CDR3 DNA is TGTGCCTGTGACTATCGGCGGTACACCGATAAACTCATCTTT.

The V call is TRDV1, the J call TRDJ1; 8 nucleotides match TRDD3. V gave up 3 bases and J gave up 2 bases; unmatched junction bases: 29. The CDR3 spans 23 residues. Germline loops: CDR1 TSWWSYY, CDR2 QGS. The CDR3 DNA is TGTGCTCTTGGGGAGAAAGTTCCTTTGGGGGATCCAACGGCATTCCACCCAACCGATAAACTCATCTTT. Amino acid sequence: CALGEKVPLGDPTAFHPTDKLIF.

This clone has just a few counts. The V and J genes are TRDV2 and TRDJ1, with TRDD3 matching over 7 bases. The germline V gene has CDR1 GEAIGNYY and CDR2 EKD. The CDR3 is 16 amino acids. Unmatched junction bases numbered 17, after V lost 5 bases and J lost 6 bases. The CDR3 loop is CACAQLRPYWGNKLIF. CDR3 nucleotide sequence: TGTGCCTGTGCCCAGCTTCGCCCTTACTGGGGTAATAAACTCATCTTT.

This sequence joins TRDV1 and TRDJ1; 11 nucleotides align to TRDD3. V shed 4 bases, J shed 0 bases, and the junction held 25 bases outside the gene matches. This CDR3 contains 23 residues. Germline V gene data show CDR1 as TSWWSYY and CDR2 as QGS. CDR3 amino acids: CALGAPWGPYPGGYHPYTDKLIF. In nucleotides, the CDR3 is TGTGCTCTTGGGGCCCCGTGGGGCCCCTACCCTGGGGGATACCACCCGTACACCGATAAACTCATCTTT.

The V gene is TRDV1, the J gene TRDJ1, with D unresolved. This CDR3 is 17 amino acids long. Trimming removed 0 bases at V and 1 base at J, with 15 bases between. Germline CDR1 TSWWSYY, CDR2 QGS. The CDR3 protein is CALGELHFSIITDKLIF. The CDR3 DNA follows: TGTGCTCTTGGGGAACTCCATTTCTCAATTATCACCGATAAACTCATCTTT.

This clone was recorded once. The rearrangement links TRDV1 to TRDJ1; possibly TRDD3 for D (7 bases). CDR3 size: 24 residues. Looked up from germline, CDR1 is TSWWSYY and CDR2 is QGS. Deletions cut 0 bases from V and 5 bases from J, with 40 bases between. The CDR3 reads CALGELSTFPSKGYWGPKADKLIF. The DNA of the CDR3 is TGTGCTCTTGGGGAACTATCAACCTTCCCATCGAAGGGGTACTGGGGCCCCAAGGCTGATAAACTCATCTTT.

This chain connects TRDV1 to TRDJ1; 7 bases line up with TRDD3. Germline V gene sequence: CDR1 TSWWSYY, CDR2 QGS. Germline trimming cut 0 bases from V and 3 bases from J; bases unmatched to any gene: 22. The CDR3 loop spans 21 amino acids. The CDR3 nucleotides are TGTGCTCTTGGGGAACTAGGAACGGTGGGGGACCACACCAATTTGCCCGATAAACTCATCTTT. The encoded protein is CALGELGTVGDHTNLPDKLIF.

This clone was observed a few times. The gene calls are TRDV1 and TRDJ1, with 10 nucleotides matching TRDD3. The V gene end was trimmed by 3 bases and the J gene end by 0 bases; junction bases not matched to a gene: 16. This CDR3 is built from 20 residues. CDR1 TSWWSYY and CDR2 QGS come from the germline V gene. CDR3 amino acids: CALGDPWGSLLGDYTDKLIF. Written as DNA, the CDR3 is TGTGCTCTTGGGGATCCATGGGGGTCTCTACTGGGGGATTACACCGATAAACTCATCTTT.

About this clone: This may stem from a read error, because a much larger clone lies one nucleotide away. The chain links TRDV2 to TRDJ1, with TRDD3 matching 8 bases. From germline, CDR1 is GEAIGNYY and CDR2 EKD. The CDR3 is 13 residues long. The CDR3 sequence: CAFDTASGIRLIF. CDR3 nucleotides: TGTGCCTTTGACACCGCAAGTGGGATACGACTCATCTTT.

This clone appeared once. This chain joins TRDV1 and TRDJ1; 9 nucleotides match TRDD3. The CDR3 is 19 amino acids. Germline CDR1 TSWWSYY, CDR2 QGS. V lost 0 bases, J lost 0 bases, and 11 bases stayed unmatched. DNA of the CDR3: TGTGCTCTTGGGGAACTCGTCTATACTGGGGGACTAAACACCGATAAACTCATCTTT. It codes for CALGELVYTGGLNTDKLIF.

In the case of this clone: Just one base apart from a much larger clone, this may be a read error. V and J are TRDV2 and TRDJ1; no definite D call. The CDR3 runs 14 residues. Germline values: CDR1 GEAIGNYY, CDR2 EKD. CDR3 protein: CACATESYTDKLIF. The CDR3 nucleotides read TGTGCCTGTGCCACCGAATCGTACACCGATAAACTCATCTTT.

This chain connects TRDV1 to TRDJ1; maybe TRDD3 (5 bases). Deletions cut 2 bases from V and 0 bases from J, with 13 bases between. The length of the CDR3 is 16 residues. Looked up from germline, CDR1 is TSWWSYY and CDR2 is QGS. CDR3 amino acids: CALGERGVLYTDKLIF. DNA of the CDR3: TGTGCTCTTGGGGAAAGGGGAGTCTTGTACACCGATAAACTCATCTTT.

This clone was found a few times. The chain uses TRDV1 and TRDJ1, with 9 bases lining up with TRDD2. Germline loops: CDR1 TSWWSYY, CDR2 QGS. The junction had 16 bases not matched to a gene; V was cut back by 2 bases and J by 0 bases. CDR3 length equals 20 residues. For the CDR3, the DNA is TGTGCTCTTGGGGAAGTCGCCTTCCTACGTGATACTGGATACACCGATAAACTCATCTTT. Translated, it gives CALGEVAFLRDTGYTDKLIF.

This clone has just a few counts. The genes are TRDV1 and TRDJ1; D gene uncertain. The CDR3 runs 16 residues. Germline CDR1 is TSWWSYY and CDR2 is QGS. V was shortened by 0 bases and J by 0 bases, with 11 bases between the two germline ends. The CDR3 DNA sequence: TGTGCTCTTGGGGAACTTGTGCTACGAGACACCGATAAACTCATCTTT. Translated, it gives CALGELVLRDTDKLIF.

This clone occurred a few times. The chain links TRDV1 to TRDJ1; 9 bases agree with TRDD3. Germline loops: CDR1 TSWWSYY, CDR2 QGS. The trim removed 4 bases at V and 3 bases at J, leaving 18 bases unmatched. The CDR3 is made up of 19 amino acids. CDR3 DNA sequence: TGTGCTCTTGGGGTTCTCCCGTACTGGGGGACAAAGGTCGCCGATAAACTCATCTTT. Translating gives CALGVLPYWGTKVADKLIF.

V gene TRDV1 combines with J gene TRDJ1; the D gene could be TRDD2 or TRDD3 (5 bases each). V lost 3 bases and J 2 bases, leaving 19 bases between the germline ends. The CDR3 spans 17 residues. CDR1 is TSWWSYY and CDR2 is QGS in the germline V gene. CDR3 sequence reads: CALGDFFPGPGTDKLIF. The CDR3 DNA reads TGTGCTCTTGGGGATTTTTTTCCTGGGCCAGGGACCGATAAACTCATCTTT.

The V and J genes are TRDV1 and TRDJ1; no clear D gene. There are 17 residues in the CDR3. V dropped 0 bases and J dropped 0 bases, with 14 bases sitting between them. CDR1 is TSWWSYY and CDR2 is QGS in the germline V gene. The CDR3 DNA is TGTGCTCTTGGGGAACTAGGGTCCCCAGGGTACACCGATAAACTCATCTTT. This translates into CALGELGSPGYTDKLIF.

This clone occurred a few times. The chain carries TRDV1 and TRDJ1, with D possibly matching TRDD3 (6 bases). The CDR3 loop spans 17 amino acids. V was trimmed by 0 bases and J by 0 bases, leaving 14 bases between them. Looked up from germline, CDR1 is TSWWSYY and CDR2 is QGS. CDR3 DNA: TGTGCTCTTGGGGAACTTTCAACGGGGGACTACACCGATAAACTCATCTTT. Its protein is CALGELSTGDYTDKLIF.

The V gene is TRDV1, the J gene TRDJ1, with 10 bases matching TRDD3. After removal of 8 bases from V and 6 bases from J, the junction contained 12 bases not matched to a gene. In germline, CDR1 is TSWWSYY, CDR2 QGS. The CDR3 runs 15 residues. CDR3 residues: CALLNVGGYANKLIF. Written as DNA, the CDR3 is TGTGCTCTTCTTAATGTCGGGGGATACGCGAATAAACTCATCTTT.

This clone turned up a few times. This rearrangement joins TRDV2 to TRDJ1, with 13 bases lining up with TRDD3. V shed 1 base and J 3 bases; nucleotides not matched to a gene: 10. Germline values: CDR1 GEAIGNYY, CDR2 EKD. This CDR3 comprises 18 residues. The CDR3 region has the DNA TGTGCCTGTGACACAGCAGAACTGGGGGATACGCGGGCCGATAAACTCATCTTT. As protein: CACDTAELGDTRADKLIF.

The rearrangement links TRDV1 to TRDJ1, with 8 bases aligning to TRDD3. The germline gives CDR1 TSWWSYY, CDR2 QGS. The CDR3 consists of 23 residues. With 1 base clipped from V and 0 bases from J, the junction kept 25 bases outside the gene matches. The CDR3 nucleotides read TGTGCTCTTGGGGAACCTCTAACTTCCTGTTTTTCTGGGGGAGCTAACGACACCGATAAACTCATCTTT. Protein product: CALGEPLTSCFSGGANDTDKLIF.

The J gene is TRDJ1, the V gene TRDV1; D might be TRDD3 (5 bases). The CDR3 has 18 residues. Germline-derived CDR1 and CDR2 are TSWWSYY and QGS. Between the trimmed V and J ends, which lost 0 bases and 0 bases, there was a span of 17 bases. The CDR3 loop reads CALGELKVLGRHTDKLIF. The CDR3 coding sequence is TGTGCTCTTGGGGAACTAAAGGTTTTGGGGCGGCACACCGATAAACTCATCTTT.